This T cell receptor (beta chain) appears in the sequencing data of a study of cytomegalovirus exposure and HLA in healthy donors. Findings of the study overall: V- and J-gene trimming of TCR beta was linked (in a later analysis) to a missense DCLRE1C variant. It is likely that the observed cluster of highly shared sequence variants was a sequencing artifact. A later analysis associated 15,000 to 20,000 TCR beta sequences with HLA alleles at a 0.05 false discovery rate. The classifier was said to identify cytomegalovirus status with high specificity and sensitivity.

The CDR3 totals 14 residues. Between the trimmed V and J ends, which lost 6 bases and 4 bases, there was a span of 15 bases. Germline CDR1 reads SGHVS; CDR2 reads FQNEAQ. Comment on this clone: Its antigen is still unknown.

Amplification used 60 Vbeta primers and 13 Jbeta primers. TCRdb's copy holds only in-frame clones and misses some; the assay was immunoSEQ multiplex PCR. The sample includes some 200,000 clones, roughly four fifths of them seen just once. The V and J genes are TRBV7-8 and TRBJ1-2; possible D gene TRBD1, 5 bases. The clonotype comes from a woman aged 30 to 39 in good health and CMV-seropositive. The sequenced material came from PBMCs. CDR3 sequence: CASRPDTGGYGYTF. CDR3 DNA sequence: TGTGCCAGCAGACCCGACACGGGGGGCTATGGCTACACCTTC.